This T cell receptor beta chain was documented in a study of OX40 agonist ivuxolimab in advanced cancers. Background on the study: A male proportion of just over 80% was recorded, with mean age approximately 64 years and range about 20 to 79. Two patients with cutaneous melanoma and one with hepatocellular carcinoma, three in total, showed partial responses.

Unmatched junction bases numbered 8, after V lost 6 bases and J lost 5 bases. CDR3 length: 15 amino acids. Germline V gives CDR1 MNHEY, CDR2 SVGAGI. TCRdb's table, derived via immunoSEQ multiplex PCR, lists solely in-frame clones and lacks some. The sample consists of tens of thousands of clones, roughly 83% of them appearing once. Regarding this clone: Antigen specificity is unknown.

Notes on the study in general: Blood T cells, both CD4+ and CD8+, expanded clonally by week 6 at 0.1 to 3.0 mg/kg.

The sequences come from CD4+ or CD8+ T cells sorted from blood, collected in a trial of the OX40 agonist ivuxolimab. This sequence was found in an adult with an advanced solid tumor such as melanoma, head and neck, liver or kidney cancer. The chain links TRBV6-5 to TRBJ2-5; 11 bases fit TRBD2. The CDR3 coding sequence is TGTGCCAGCAGCTTAGCGGGGGGGCCGCGGGAGACCCAGTACTTC. This sequence encodes CASSLAGGPRETQYF.